The sample holds one count of the clone carrying this TCR beta chain. Its cognate antigen is unknown. Authors of the study amplified TCR beta CDR3 regions from RNA transcripts. First-round RT-PCR with HTBI primers amplified the TCR CDR3 region. TCRdb processed the multiplex PCR reads anew with MiXCR; each CDR3 protein has one entry. The sample carries roughly 700,000 distinct CDR3 sequences, 30% to 40% recorded once. These data come from a study of T cells in Graves' hyperthyroidism and ophthalmopathy. Study results and limitations: Before onset, ophthalmopathy was predicted by the model a median around 6.2 months earlier.

The study defined stable Graves' hyperthyroidism as no ophthalmopathy progression within 18 months. Exclusion of a patient resulted from uncontrolled infection, other autoimmune disease, pregnancy or lactation. Diagnosis relied on clinical symptoms, serum thyroxine and TRAb, thyroid ultrasound and orbital computed tomography. CDR1 is KGHSH and CDR2 is LQKENI in the germline V gene. The CDR3 covers 14 residues. V lost 5 bases to trimming and J lost 12 bases; unmatched junction nucleotides: 10. This receptor was identified in a woman in her thirties or forties with Graves' hyperthyroidism. The chain combines TRBV18 with TRBJ1-5, with 10 bases identical to TRBD1. The sample taken for sequencing was blood. This CDR3 is CASSTGTGVRYQHF. CDR3 DNA sequence: TGTGCCAGCTCAACCGGGACAGGGGTTCGATACCAGCATTTT.